Listed here are 19 T cell receptor beta chains from one sample, sequenced in a study of radiotherapy plus CTLA-4 blockade in lung cancer. Data came from immunoSEQ multiplex PCR; TCRdb stores just in-frame clones and leaves some out. Among roughly 100,000 clones, 85% to 90% were seen once, and the ten largest hold 2.4%. The material was peripheral blood, obtained from a patient treated with radiotherapy plus ipilimumab. These receptor sequences come from a human donor with non-small cell lung cancer that progressed on radiotherapy plus ipilimumab. Some clones in this sample may be carry-over from other donors' samples.

This chain links TRBV2 with TRBJ1-6; D perhaps matches TRBD1 (6 bases). Germline CDR1 is SNHLY and CDR2 is FYNNEI. Trimming cost V 1 base and J 9 bases, with 19 bases left between them. CDR3 length equals 17 residues. This CDR3 reads CASSEVSIVQGGSPLHF. CDR3 nucleotides: TGTGCCAGCAGTGAAGTTTCAATTGTACAGGGAGGTTCACCCCTCCACTTT.

This chain joins TRBV4-3 and TRBJ1-6; D is undetermined. Trimming removed 0 bases at V and 6 bases at J, with 9 bases between. Germline lookup yields CDR1 LGHNA and CDR2 YSLEER. CDR3 length equals 15 residues. CDR3 in amino acids: CASSQDSYLNSPLHF. The CDR3 bases are TGCGCCAGCAGCCAAGACAGCTACCTTAATTCACCCCTCCACTTT.

The count of this clone is one. Here the CDR3 reads CASSYSSMNTEAFF. In nucleotides, the CDR3 is TGTGCCAGCAGTTACAGCAGTATGAACACTGAAGCTTTCTTT. The chain joins TRBV6-5 to TRBJ1-1; D is uncertain. The germline V gene encodes CDR1 MNHEY and CDR2 SVGAGI. The V and J ends lost 2 bases and 0 bases respectively, with 7 bases between them. This CDR3 is built from 14 residues.

This clone was observed a single time. The chain couples TRBV5-1 to TRBJ2-5; D gene unclear. The V end lost 1 base, the J end lost 1 base, and 14 bases lay between the germline ends. CDR1 is SGHRS and CDR2 is YFSETQ in the germline V gene. This CDR3 has 16 residues. The CDR3 is CASSLSSFLAQETQYF. CDR3 nucleotide sequence: TGCGCCAGCAGCTTGTCCAGCTTCTTAGCCCAAGAGACCCAGTACTTC.

The chain couples TRBV6-5 to TRBJ1-1; D perhaps matches TRBD1 (6 bases). This CDR3 spans 13 amino acids. The germline V gene has CDR1 MNHEY and CDR2 SVGAGI. V lost 6 bases, J lost 0 bases, and 8 bases lay in between. CDR3 residues: CASRDSLNTEAFF. The CDR3 DNA follows: TGTGCCAGCAGGGACAGTTTGAACACTGAAGCTTTCTTT.

The chain recombines TRBV6-6 with TRBJ2-5, with 8 positions matching TRBD1. Germline lookup yields CDR1 MNHNY and CDR2 SVGAGI (reference sequence). Unmatched junction bases numbered 7, after V lost 2 bases and J lost 2 bases. CDR3 length equals 16 residues. The CDR3 here is CASSYTRTGLQETQYF. The CDR3 bases are TGTGCCAGCAGTTACACGCGGACAGGGCTTCAAGAGACCCAGTACTTC.

The rearrangement joins TRBV7-2 to TRBJ1-4; no reliable D call. Trimming left V 2 bases short and J 8 bases short, with 12 bases between. This CDR3 is 14 amino acids long. CDR1 is SGHTA and CDR2 is FQGNSA in the germline V gene. The CDR3 nucleotides are TGTGCCAGCAGCTTATGGGGAGTTGACGAAAAACTGTTTTTT. Its protein is CASSLWGVDEKLFF.

This rearrangement joins TRBV6-5 to TRBJ1-4; D may be TRBD1 (6 bases). The CDR3 extends over 15 amino acids. With 5 bases removed from V and 7 bases from J, the gap between germline ends came to 17 bases. The germline V gene has CDR1 MNHEY and CDR2 SVGAGI. This CDR3 is CASSPKGVWFEKLFF. The DNA of the CDR3 is TGTGCCAGCAGTCCCAAGGGGGTCTGGTTTGAAAAACTGTTTTTT.

On this clone: At one boundary the junction diverges from the germline segment, which might be a read error. The chain is built from TRBV15 and TRBJ1-2, with a possible D match to TRBD1 (5 bases). Germline loops: CDR1 LNHNV, CDR2 YYDKDF (reference sequence). CDR3 length: 15 amino acids. CDR3 sequence (DNA): TGTGCCACCAGCAGAGATCCTTTGGCAGGGCCCGTCTGGGCCTTC. Residues: CATSRDPLAGPVWAF.

The CDR3 DNA is TGTGCCTGGGACCGGGACAGGGGGCAAGAGACCCAGTACTTC. It specifies CAWDRDRGQETQYF. The chain joins TRBV30 to TRBJ2-5; TRBD1 matches 11 bases. This CDR3 region has 14 residues. Germline V gene lookup returns CDR1 GTSNPN and CDR2 SVGIG (reference sequence). With 5 bases clipped from V and 2 bases from J, the junction kept 4 bases outside the gene matches.

The genes are TRBV27 and TRBJ1-3; D is possibly TRBD1 (5 bases). The CDR3 is made up of 16 amino acids. CDR1 MNHEY and CDR2 SMNVEV come from the germline V gene (reference sequence). V dropped 3 bases and J dropped 2 bases, with 14 bases sitting between them. CDR3 sequence: CASSLGPGRAGNTIYF. The CDR3 DNA reads TGTGCCAGCAGTTTGGGGCCAGGGAGAGCTGGAAACACCATATATTTT.

This chain connects TRBV10-3 to TRBJ2-5, with TRBD1 identical over 7 bases. Trimming cost V 0 bases and J 5 bases; bases outside gene matches: 3. The length of the CDR3 is 14 residues. CDR1 is ENHRY and CDR2 is SYGVKD in the germline V gene. In DNA, the CDR3 is TGTGCCATCAGTGAGTCGACAGGGACGGAGACCCAGTACTTC. Translating it yields CAISESTGTETQYF.

This clone has only a few counts. The V and J genes are TRBV5-6 and TRBJ2-7; no definite D call. This CDR3 contains 11 residues. Trimming took off 5 bases at V and 2 bases at J, with 5 bases between the two ends. Germline V lookup: CDR1 SGHDT, CDR2 YYEEEE. CDR3 nucleotides: TGTGCCAGCAGTTTAGCCTACGAGCAGTACTTC. This translates into CASSLAYEQYF.

The V call is TRBV11-2, the J call TRBJ2-1; D might be TRBD2 (5 bases). The length of the CDR3 is 14 residues. V lost 1 base and J lost 9, with 13 bases in between. Per the germline V gene, CDR1 is SGHAT and CDR2 is FQNNGV. The CDR3 region is CASSLGASGIEQFF. The CDR3, as DNA: TGTGCCAGCAGCTTAGGGGCATCCGGGATTGAGCAGTTCTTC.

A few counts support this clone. V usage is TRBV5-8 and J usage is TRBJ1-5; 8 bases fit TRBD1. Germline V gene data show CDR1 as SGHTS and CDR2 as YDEGEE. The CDR3 is made up of 12 amino acids. J gave up 12 bases and V 4 bases, and 6 bases lay outside the gene matches. The CDR3 region has the DNA TGTGCCAGCAGCCCCCGGGACAGGAGCCAGCATTTT. It specifies CASSPRDRSQHF. The complete variable domain, with remaining parts taken from reference TRBV5-8 and TRBJ1-5, reads EAGVTQSPTHLIKTRGQQATLRCSPISGHTSVYWYQQALGLGLQFLLWYDEGEERNRGNFPPRFSGRQFPNYSSELNVNALELEDSALYLCASSPRDRSQHFGDGTRLSIL.

This sequence joins TRBV27 and TRBJ1-6; weak D call: TRBD1 (5 bases). Trimming shortened V by 6 bases and J by 10 bases, and 16 bases separated the two germline ends. The CDR3 totals 14 residues. Germline V gene data show CDR1 as MNHEY and CDR2 as SMNVEV (reference sequence). CDR3 region: CASRPNDSYSPLHF. CDR3 nucleotides: TGTGCCAGCAGGCCCAACGACAGTTACTCACCCCTCCACTTT.

V and J are TRBV4-1 and TRBJ2-5; 14 nucleotides line up with TRBD2. Looked up from germline, CDR1 is MGHRA and CDR2 is YSYEKL. V was pared by 1 base and J by 5 bases, with 0 bases of the junction left unmatched. This CDR3 contains 15 residues. The CDR3 sequence: CASSQGLAGGETQYF. CDR3 nucleotide sequence: TGCGCCAGCAGCCAAGGACTAGCGGGGGGGGAGACCCAGTACTTC.

This clone has a single count. Here the CDR3 DNA reads TGTGCCAGCAGCTTCCTAGCGGGGGCCTACAATGAGCAGTTCTTC. Protein product: CASSFLAGAYNEQFF. The rearrangement uses TRBV7-2 and TRBJ2-1, with 10 bases lining up with TRBD2. The CDR3 length is 15 residues. V was pared by 3 bases and J by 2 bases, with 1 base of the junction left unmatched. CDR1 is SGHTA and CDR2 is FQGNSA in the germline V gene.

This clone was seen a handful of times. The DNA for the CDR3 is TGTGCCAGCAGTTTGTACATCTCTAACTATGGCTACACCTTC. It encodes CASSLYISNYGYTF. The rearrangement uses TRBV28 and TRBJ1-2; D is uncertain. Trimming cost V 3 bases and J 0 bases, with 8 bases left between them. This CDR3 contains 14 residues. Looked up from germline, CDR1 is MDHEN and CDR2 is SYDVKM.